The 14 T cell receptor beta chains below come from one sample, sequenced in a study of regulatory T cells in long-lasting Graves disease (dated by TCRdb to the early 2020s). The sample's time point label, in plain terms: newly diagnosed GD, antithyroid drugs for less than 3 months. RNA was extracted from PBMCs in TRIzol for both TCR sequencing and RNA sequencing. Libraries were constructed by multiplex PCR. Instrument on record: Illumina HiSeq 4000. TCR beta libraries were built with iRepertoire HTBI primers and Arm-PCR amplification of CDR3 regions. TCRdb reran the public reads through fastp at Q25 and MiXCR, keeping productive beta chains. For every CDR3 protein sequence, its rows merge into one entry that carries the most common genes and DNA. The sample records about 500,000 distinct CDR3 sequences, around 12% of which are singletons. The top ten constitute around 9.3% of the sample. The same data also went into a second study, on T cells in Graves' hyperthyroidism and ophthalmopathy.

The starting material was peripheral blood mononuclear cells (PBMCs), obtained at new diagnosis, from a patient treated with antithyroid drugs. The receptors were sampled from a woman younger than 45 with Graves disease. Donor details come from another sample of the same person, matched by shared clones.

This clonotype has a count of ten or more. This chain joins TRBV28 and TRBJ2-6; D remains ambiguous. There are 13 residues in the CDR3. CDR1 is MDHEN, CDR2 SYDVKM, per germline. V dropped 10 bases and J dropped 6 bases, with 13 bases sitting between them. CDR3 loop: CATASVMANVLTF. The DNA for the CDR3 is TGTGCCACCGCGTCGGTAATGGCCAACGTCCTGACTTTC.

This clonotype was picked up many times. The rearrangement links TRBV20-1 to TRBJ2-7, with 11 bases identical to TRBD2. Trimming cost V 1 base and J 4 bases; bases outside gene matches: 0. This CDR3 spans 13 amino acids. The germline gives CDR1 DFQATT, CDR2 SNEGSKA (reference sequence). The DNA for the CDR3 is TGCAGTGCTAGAGGACTAGCGGGATACGAGCAGTACTTC. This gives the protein CSARGLAGYEQYF.

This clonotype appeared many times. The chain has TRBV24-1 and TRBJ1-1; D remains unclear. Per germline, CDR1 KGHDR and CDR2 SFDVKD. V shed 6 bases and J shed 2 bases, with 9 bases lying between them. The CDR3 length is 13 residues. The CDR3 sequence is CATSKEGNTEAFF. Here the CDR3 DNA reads TGTGCCACCAGTAAGGAGGGTAACACTGAAGCTTTCTTT.

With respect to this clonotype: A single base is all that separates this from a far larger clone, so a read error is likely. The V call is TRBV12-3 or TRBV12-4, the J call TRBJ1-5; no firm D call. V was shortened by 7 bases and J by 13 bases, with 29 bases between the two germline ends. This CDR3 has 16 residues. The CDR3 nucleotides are TGTGCCAGCACTCCCATAGCGGGAGGGTTAACAGATACGCAGCATTTT. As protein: CASTPIAGGLTDTQHF.

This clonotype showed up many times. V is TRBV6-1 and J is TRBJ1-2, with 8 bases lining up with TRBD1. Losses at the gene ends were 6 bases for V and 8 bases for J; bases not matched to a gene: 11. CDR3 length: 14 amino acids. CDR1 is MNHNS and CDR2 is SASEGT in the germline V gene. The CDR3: CASSRGQGAWGYTF. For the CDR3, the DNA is TGTGCCAGCAGCCGGGGCCAGGGGGCGTGGGGCTACACCTTC.

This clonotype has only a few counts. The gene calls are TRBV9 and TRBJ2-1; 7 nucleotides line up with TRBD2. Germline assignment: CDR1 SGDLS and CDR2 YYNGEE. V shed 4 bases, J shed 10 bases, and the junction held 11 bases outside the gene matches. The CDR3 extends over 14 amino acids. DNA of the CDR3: TGTGCCAGCAGCAGGTGGGAGGGCCCGGGGGAGCAGTTCTTC. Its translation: CASSRWEGPGEQFF.

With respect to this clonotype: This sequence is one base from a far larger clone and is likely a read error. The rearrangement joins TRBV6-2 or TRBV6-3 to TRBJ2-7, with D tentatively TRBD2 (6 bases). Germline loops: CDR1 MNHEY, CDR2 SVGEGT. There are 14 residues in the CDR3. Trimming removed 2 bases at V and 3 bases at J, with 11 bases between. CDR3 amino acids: CASSYGTRFYEQYF. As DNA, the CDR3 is TGTGCCAGCAGTTACGGGACTCGCTTCTACGAGCAGTACTTC.

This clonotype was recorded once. In nucleotides, the CDR3 is TGTGCCAGCAGCTTCAGGAGGGGTGCGGGAGGGACCCAGAGCACAGATACGCAGTATTTT. It is translated as CASSFRRGAGGTQSTDTQYF. The rearrangement joins TRBV9 to TRBJ2-3, with 9 bases that match TRBD2. Per the germline V gene, CDR1 is SGDLS and CDR2 is YYNGEE. The CDR3 has 20 residues. V lost 4 bases to trimming and J lost 0 bases; unmatched junction nucleotides: 18. The full variable domain, its missing parts supplied by reference TRBV9 and TRBJ2-3, is DSGVTQTPKHLITATGQRVTLRCSPRSGDLSVYWYQQSLDQGLQFLIQYYNGEERAKGNILERFSAQQFPDLHSELNLSSLELGDSALYFCASSFRRGAGGTQSTDTQYFGPGTRLTVL.

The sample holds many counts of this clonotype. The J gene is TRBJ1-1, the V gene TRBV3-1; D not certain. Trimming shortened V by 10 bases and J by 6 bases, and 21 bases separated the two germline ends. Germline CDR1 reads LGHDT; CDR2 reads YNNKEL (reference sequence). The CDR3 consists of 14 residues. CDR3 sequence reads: CATTTTQHGAEAFF. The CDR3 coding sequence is TGTGCCACCACAACGACGCAGCATGGGGCTGAAGCTTTCTTT.

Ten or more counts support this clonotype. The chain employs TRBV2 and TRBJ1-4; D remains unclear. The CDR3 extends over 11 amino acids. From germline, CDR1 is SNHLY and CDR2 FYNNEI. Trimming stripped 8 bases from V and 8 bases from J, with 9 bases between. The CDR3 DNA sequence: TGTGCCAGCTGGTTCAGGGAAAAACTGTTTTTT. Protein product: CASWFREKLFF.

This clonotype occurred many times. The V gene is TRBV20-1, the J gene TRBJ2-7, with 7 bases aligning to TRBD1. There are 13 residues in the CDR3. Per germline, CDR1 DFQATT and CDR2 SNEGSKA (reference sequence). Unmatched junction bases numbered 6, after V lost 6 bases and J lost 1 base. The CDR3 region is CSAASQGSYEQYF. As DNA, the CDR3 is TGCAGTGCCGCGTCACAGGGGTCCTACGAGCAGTACTTC.

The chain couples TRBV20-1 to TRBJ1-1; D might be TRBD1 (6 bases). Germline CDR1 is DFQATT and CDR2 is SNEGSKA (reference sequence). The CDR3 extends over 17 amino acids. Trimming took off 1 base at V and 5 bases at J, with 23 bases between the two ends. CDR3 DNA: TGCAGTGCTAGAGCCGGGATATTCGCGGGAAGGGGGACTGAAGCTTTCTTT. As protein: CSARAGIFAGRGTEAFF.

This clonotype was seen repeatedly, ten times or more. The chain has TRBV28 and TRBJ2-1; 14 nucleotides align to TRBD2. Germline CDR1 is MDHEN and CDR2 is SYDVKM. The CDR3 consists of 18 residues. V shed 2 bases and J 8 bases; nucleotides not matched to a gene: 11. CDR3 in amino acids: CASSLRGGLAGDLDEQFF. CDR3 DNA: TGTGCCAGCAGTTTACGGGGGGGACTAGCGGGAGATCTGGATGAGCAGTTCTTC.

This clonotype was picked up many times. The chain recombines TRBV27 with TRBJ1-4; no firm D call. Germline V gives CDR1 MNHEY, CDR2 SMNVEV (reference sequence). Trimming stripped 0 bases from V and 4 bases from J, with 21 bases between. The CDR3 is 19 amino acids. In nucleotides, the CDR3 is TGTGCCAGCAGTTTATCGTTTGGGCCGCTGCTCCCCCTTAATGAAAAACTGTTTTTT. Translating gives CASSLSFGPLLPLNEKLFF.